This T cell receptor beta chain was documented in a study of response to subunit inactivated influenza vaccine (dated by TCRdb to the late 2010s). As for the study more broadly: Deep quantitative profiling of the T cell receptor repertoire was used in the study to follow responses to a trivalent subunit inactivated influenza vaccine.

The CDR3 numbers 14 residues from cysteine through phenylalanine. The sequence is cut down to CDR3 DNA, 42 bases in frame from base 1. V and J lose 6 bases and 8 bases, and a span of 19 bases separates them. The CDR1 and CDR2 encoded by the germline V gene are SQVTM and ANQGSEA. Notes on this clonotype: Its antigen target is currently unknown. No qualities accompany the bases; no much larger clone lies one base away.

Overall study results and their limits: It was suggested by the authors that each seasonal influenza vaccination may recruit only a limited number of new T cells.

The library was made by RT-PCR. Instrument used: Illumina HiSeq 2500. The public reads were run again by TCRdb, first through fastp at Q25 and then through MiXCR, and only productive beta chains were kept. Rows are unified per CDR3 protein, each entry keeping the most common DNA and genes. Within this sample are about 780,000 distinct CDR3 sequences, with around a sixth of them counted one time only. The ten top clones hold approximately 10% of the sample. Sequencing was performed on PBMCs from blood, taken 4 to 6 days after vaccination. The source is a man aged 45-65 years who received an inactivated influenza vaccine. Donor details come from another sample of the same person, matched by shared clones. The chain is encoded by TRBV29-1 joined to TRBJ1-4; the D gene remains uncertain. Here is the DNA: TGCAGCGTCGCCACCGCGGGTTCGCGGGAAAAACTGTTTTTT. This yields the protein CSVATAGSREKLFF.